Sequencing of this TCR beta chain was carried out in a study of patients and donors after allogeneic stem cell transplantation. TCRdb reanalysed the RT-PCR reads using MiXCR and keeps one entry per CDR3 protein. The sample lists about 25,000 distinct CDR3 sequences, approximately 8.8% occurring once. Germline CDR1 MDHEN, CDR2 SYDVKM. The V gene lost 1 base and the J gene lost 3 bases, with 3 bases spanning the gap. CDR3 length: 12 amino acids. The V and J genes are TRBV28 and TRBJ1-1; no clear D gene. This TCR was recovered from a human donor who was either an allogeneic HSCT recipient or a stem cell or donor lymphocyte infusion donor (not recorded which). It is not recorded whose cells these are; they may come from a transplant donor. Sequencing input: blood, either unsorted or a sorted T cell fraction (not recorded which). In nucleotides, the CDR3 is TGTGCCAGCAGTTTATCTCACACTGAAGCTTTCTTT. Amino acid sequence: CASSLSHTEAFF. The full variable domain, completed using reference TRBV28 and TRBJ1-1, is DVKVTQSSRYLVKRTGEKVFLECVQDMDHENMFWYRQDPGLGLRLIYFSYDVKMKEKGDIPEGYSVSREKKERFSLILESASTNQTSMYLCASSLSHTEAFFGQGTRLTVV.